This T cell receptor (beta chain) was profiled in a study of blood T cell repertoires in COVID-19. Study-wide context: PBMCs, B-cell-depleted T cells, or T cells provided the cDNA or gDNA that made up the material.

Comment on this clone: The germline gene is not matched at one end of the junction; a read error may be the cause.

Methods used by the authors: Estimates of nucleated cell counts were drawn from the amplification of reference gene primers. Assay: immunoSEQ multiplex PCR; the TCRdb copy retains only in-frame clones and omits some. V, J and clone size were drawn from that table, and D and trimming were deduced from the DNA. The sample has roughly 160,000 clones, about 88% seen once. Germline V gene data show CDR1 as SGHKS and CDR2 as YYEKEE (reference sequence). This CDR3 comprises 13 residues. The sequence was obtained from a man in his 60s with acute or convalescent COVID-19. Sequencing was done on a sample of peripheral blood. The J gene is TRBJ1-1, the V gene TRBV5-5, with unresolved D. CDR3 protein: CASTLSMNTEAFF. The CDR3 DNA is TGTGCCAGCACCTTGAGCATGAACACTGAAGCTTTCTTT.